Listed here are 32 T cell receptor beta chains from one sample, sequenced in a study of PD-1 blockade in classical Hodgkin lymphoma (dated by TCRdb to 2018 to 2020). The library was prepared using the immunoSEQ multiplex PCR assay. TCRdb carries this immuneACCESS record with in-frame sequences only. Its versions omit some clonotypes, under half of them owing to an unresolved V gene in the studies checked, with the rest unexplained. Counted in this sample were just over 14,000 clones; 91% of them appeared once. Of the sample, approximately 6.2% is held by the ten largest clones. Interpreted using the paper, the time point label stands for: newly diagnosed, previously untreated cHL patient sample. A Miltenyi CD8+ T cell isolation kit was used for magnetic negative selection to purify CD8+ T cells from thawed PBMCs. Material for sequencing was CD8+ T cells from blood. The receptors shown here come from a human donor with classical Hodgkin lymphoma.

The chain joins TRBV7-6 to TRBJ2-1; TRBD2 matches at 7 bases. The CDR3 is 16 amino acids. Germline lookup yields CDR1 SGHVS and CDR2 FNYEAQ. V gave up 4 bases and J gave up 8 bases; unmatched junction bases: 14. For the CDR3, the DNA is TGTGCCAGCAGCTCCCATCTGGCGGGAGTAACGGATGAGCAGTTCTTC. This translates into CASSSHLAGVTDEQFF. Full variable domain (remainder filled in from reference TRBV7-6 and TRBJ2-1): GAGVSQSPRYKVTKRGQDVALRCDPISGHVSLYWYRQALGQGPEFLTYFNYEAQQDKSGLPNDRFSAERPEGSISTLTIQRTEQRDSAMYRCASSSHLAGVTDEQFFGPGTRLTVL.

V and J are TRBV9 and TRBJ2-1; 9 nucleotides match TRBD2. The V gene's germline CDR1 is SGDLS and CDR2 YYNGEE. The V gene end was trimmed by 2 bases and the J gene end by 6 bases; junction bases not matched to a gene: 3. This CDR3 has 14 residues. The CDR3: CASSVSGSINEQFF. In nucleotides, the CDR3 is TGTGCCAGCAGCGTTAGCGGGAGTATCAATGAGCAGTTCTTC.

The chain is built from TRBV14 and TRBJ2-1; D ambiguous. Looked up from germline, CDR1 is SGHDN and CDR2 is FVKESK. The CDR3 is made up of 13 amino acids. V was pared by 0 bases and J by 8 bases, with 8 bases between. CDR3 sequence (DNA): TGTGCCAGCAGCCAAGATCCATTAGATGAGCAGTTCTTC. Protein: CASSQDPLDEQFF.

The rearrangement uses TRBV7-3 and TRBJ1-1; 8 positions agree with TRBD1. This CDR3 is 18 amino acids long. Germline CDR1 SGHTA, CDR2 FQGTGA. The V and J ends lost 2 bases and 2 bases, in that order; junction bases with no gene match: 13. CDR3 in DNA: TGTGCCAGCAGCTTATTCGGTGGGGGCAGGGGGCGAAACACTGAAGCTTTCTTT. This codes for CASSLFGGGRGRNTEAFF.

The chain is built from TRBV6-5 and TRBJ1-1; no definite D call. V lost 2 bases, J lost 7 bases, and 8 bases lay in between. Per germline, CDR1 MNHEY and CDR2 SVGAGI. This CDR3 has 12 residues. The CDR3 reads CASSYDQLEAFF. The CDR3 DNA reads TGTGCCAGCAGTTACGACCAGCTTGAAGCTTTCTTT.

V and J are TRBV11-2 and TRBJ1-1; tentative D call: TRBD1 (5 bases). Germline CDR1 and CDR2: SGHAT and FQNNGV. Trimming stripped 4 bases from V and 4 bases from J, with 16 bases between. This CDR3 spans 15 amino acids. In DNA form, the CDR3 reads TGTGCCAGCAGCTCGAGGGACGGGATGGGCACTGAAGCTTTCTTT. This translates into CASSSRDGMGTEAFF. Supplemented by reference TRBV11-2 and TRBJ1-1, the full variable domain reads EAGVAQSPRYKIIEKRQSVAFWCNPISGHATLYWYQQILGQGPKLLIQFQNNGVVDDSQLPKDRFSAERLKGVDSTLKIQPAKLEDSAVYLCASSSRDGMGTEAFFGQGTRLTVV.

The chain employs TRBV29-1 and TRBJ1-4; D not certain. The CDR3 has 14 amino acids. Germline V gives CDR1 SQVTM, CDR2 ANQGSEA. The V and J ends lost 0 bases and 7 bases respectively, with 12 bases between them. In DNA, the CDR3 is TGCAGCGTTGAAGATGAAGGGTGGGGTGAAAAACTGTTTTTT. Its protein product is CSVEDEGWGEKLFF. The full variable domain, completed using reference TRBV29-1 and TRBJ1-4, is SAVISQKPSRDICQRGTSLTIQCQVDSQVTMMFWYRQQPGQSLTLIATANQGSEATYESGFVIDKFPISRPNLTFSTLTVSNMSPEDSSIYLCSVEDEGWGEKLFFGSGTQLSVL.

The V call is TRBV19, the J call TRBJ2-1, with 10 bases fitting TRBD2. CDR3 length equals 15 residues. V lost 7 bases and J lost 6; bases outside the gene matches: 9. The germline V gene encodes CDR1 LNHDA and CDR2 SQIVND (reference sequence). In nucleotides, the CDR3 is TGTGCCAGTACTTCACTAGCGGGATGGGGCAATGAGCAGTTCTTC. This gives the protein CASTSLAGWGNEQFF. The complete variable domain, with remaining parts taken from reference TRBV19 and TRBJ2-1, reads DGGITQSPKYLFRKEGQNVTLSCEQNLNHDAMYWYRQDPGQGLRLIYYSQIVNDFQKGDIAEGYSVSREKKESFPLTVTSAQKNPTAFYLCASTSLAGWGNEQFFGPGTRLTVL.

V is TRBV7-6 and J is TRBJ2-1; 15 bases agree with TRBD2. V was pared by 0 bases and J by 9 bases, with 6 bases of the junction left unmatched. The CDR3 sequence is 17 residues long. Germline V gives CDR1 SGHVS, CDR2 FNYEAQ. The CDR3 DNA sequence: TGTGCCAGCAGCTTAGCCGGGACTAGCGGGAGGAGGGTTGAGCAGTTCTTC. Translating gives CASSLAGTSGRRVEQFF.

This chain uses TRBV6-5 with TRBJ2-7; no clear D gene. Germline assignment: CDR1 MNHEY and CDR2 SVGAGI. Trimming stripped 5 bases from V and 5 bases from J, with 7 bases between. The length of the CDR3 is 11 residues. The CDR3 DNA follows: TGTGCCAGCAGTGAAGGGCACGAGCAGTACGTC. Its translation: CASSEGHEQYV.

V is TRBV5-5 and J is TRBJ2-5, with D maybe TRBD1 (5 bases). Germline CDR1 SGHKS, CDR2 YYEKEE (reference sequence). Trimming removed 2 bases from V and 2 bases from J, with 7 bases in between. This CDR3 has 13 amino acids. The CDR3: CASSFGHQETQYF. The CDR3 DNA reads TGTGCCAGCAGCTTCGGACATCAAGAGACCCAGTACTTC.

V gene TRBV18 combines with J gene TRBJ2-1; 10 bases fit TRBD2. V gave up 3 bases and J gave up 0 bases; unmatched junction bases: 2. The CDR3 covers 16 residues. Germline CDR1 is KGHSH and CDR2 is LQKENI. The CDR3 DNA reads TGTGCCAGCTCACCTTCTAGCGGGAGCTCCTACAATGAGCAGTTCTTC. Encoded protein: CASSPSSGSSYNEQFF.

This clone was recorded a few times. The chain carries TRBV9 and TRBJ1-5, with D maybe TRBD1 (5 bases). Germline V CDR1 and CDR2: SGDLS, YYNGEE. The V end lost 7 bases, the J end lost 5 bases, and 16 bases lay between the germline ends. This CDR3 spans 14 amino acids. The CDR3 sequence is CASGSGEKYQPQHF. For the CDR3, the DNA is TGTGCCAGCGGATCGGGGGAGAAATATCAGCCCCAGCATTTT.

The chain combines TRBV18 with TRBJ2-1; 9 bases align to TRBD2. V lost 2 bases, J lost 0 bases, and 8 bases stayed unmatched. The CDR3 totals 18 residues. The germline gives CDR1 KGHSH, CDR2 LQKENI. In nucleotides, the CDR3 is TGTGCCAGCTCACCAATAGTAGCGGGAGCGAGCTCCTACAATGAGCAGTTCTTC. Translation gives CASSPIVAGASSYNEQFF.

V usage is TRBV5-1 and J usage is TRBJ2-7; D is perhaps TRBD1 (5 bases). V gave up 4 bases and J gave up 3 bases, with 11 bases separating them. Germline loops: CDR1 SGHRS, CDR2 YFSETQ. The CDR3 loop spans 13 amino acids. The CDR3 loop is CASSLDRNYEQYV. Written as DNA, the CDR3 is TGCGCCAGCAGCCTAGACAGAAACTACGAGCAGTACGTC.

The CDR3 loop is CASSYSEGGNYGYTF. Written as DNA, the CDR3 is TGTGCCAGCAGTTACTCGGAAGGGGGCAACTATGGCTACACCTTC. The rearrangement joins TRBV6-6 to TRBJ1-2; TRBD1 agrees at 7 bases. Germline V gives CDR1 MNHNY, CDR2 SVGAGI (reference sequence). This CDR3 comprises 15 residues. V was pared by 0 bases and J by 2 bases, with 3 bases of the junction left unmatched.

The chain links TRBV11-1 to TRBJ2-3; 14 nucleotides agree with TRBD2. The CDR3 totals 16 residues. The junction had 1 base not matched to a gene; V was cut back by 3 bases and J by 2 bases. Germline loops: CDR1 SGHAT, CDR2 FQDESV (reference sequence). As DNA, the CDR3 is TGTGCCAGCAGCTTGACTAGCGGGAGGGACACAGATACGCAGTATTTT. Translated: CASSLTSGRDTDTQYF.

The genes are TRBV28 and TRBJ1-5; 9 positions agree with TRBD1. Germline CDR1 and CDR2: MDHEN and SYDVKM. The CDR3 has 18 residues. The trim removed 5 bases at V and 8 bases at J, leaving 19 bases unmatched. As DNA, the CDR3 is TGTGCCAGCAGTAAAGGGACAGGGAAAACGCTTGAGGTAGAGCCCCAGCATTTT. Its translation is CASSKGTGKTLEVEPQHF.

V and J are TRBV19 and TRBJ1-1, with unresolved D. This CDR3 has 14 residues. The ends were cut back, 6 bases at V and 4 bases at J, with 15 bases in the middle. Germline CDR1 and CDR2: LNHDA and SQIVND (reference sequence). The CDR3 DNA sequence: TGTGCCAGTAGATCGTCTCCCACGAGCACTGAAGCTTTCTTT. It specifies CASRSSPTSTEAFF.

The chain couples TRBV10-1 to TRBJ2-1; D unresolved. V lost 8 bases, J lost 4 bases, and 9 bases lay in between. Germline CDR1 WNHNN, CDR2 SYGVQD (reference sequence). This CDR3 is built from 12 residues. The CDR3 protein is CASGRTYNEQFF. The CDR3, as DNA: TGCGCCAGCGGACGAACGTACAATGAGCAGTTCTTC.

The chain uses TRBV19 and TRBJ1-2, with TRBD1 matching 7 bases. Germline V gene data show CDR1 as LNHDA and CDR2 as SQIVND (reference sequence). The J segment lost 8 bases and the V segment lost 5 bases, leaving 8 bases of the junction unmatched. This CDR3 spans 13 amino acids. CDR3 in DNA: TGTGCCAGTAGTTTCCCAACAGGGGTAGGCTACACCTTC. Its protein is CASSFPTGVGYTF.

This sequence joins TRBV5-1 and TRBJ1-2; D possibly corresponds to TRBD1 (6 bases). This CDR3 has 14 residues. The germline CDR1 and CDR2 sequences are SGHRS and YFSETQ. Trimming took 5 bases from V and 3 from J, leaving 14 bases between them. The chain's CDR3 is CASSDATGDYGYTF. The CDR3 DNA follows: TGCGCCAGCAGTGACGCGACAGGCGACTATGGCTACACCTTC.

The chain recombines TRBV27 with TRBJ1-5; tentatively, D is TRBD1 (6 bases). This CDR3 is 13 amino acids long. Germline CDR1 MNHEY, CDR2 SMNVEV (reference sequence). Trimming pared 6 bases from V and 5 bases from J, leaving 11 bases between. The CDR3 region is CASREEGDQPQHF. The CDR3, as DNA: TGTGCCAGCAGGGAGGAGGGGGATCAGCCCCAGCATTTT.

This chain uses TRBV28 with TRBJ2-2; D ambiguous. Germline V lookup: CDR1 MDHEN, CDR2 SYDVKM. Trimming took 6 bases from V and 6 from J, leaving 5 bases between them. CDR3 size: 11 residues. CDR3 sequence reads: CASSLPGELFF. CDR3 sequence (DNA): TGTGCCAGCAGCCTTCCCGGGGAGCTGTTTTTT.

The J gene is TRBJ2-1, the V gene TRBV30, with D perhaps TRBD2 (6 bases). The ends were cut back, 2 bases at V and 8 bases at J, with 13 bases in the middle. This CDR3 comprises 13 residues. Germline CDR1 and CDR2: GTSNPN and SVGIG (reference sequence). The CDR3 DNA reads TGTGCCTGGAGTTTCGGGACTCCTGATGAGCAGTTCTTC. Protein: CAWSFGTPDEQFF.

V is TRBV5-6 and J is TRBJ2-1; 8 nucleotides match TRBD2. After removal of 3 bases from V and 1 base from J, the junction contained 9 bases not matched to a gene. The germline CDR1 and CDR2 sequences are SGHDT and YYEEEE. CDR3 size: 17 residues. Here the CDR3 DNA reads TGTGCCAGCAGCTCAAGCGGGAGTCAGGGGTCCTACAATGAGCAGTTCTTC. Amino acids: CASSSSGSQGSYNEQFF.

The chain combines TRBV5-8 with TRBJ2-5; the match to TRBD1 covers 10 bases. The CDR3 spans 15 residues. With 4 bases clipped from V and 5 bases from J, the junction kept 8 bases outside the gene matches. Germline values: CDR1 SGHTS, CDR2 YDEGEE. The DNA for the CDR3 is TGTGCCAGCAGCAAACCGGGACAGGGGATGGAGACCCAGTACTTC. Its protein product is CASSKPGQGMETQYF.

This chain joins TRBV11-3 and TRBJ2-6; no firm D call. The CDR3 is made up of 18 amino acids. V lost 0 bases to trimming and J lost 0 bases, with 12 bases between them. Germline V gives CDR1 SGHNT, CDR2 YENEEA. The CDR3 region has the DNA TGTGCCAGCAGCTTAGAATGGGGAAGGAGCTCTGGGGCCAACGTCCTGACTTTC. Amino acids: CASSLEWGRSSGANVLTF.

In its sample, this clone was seen once. The chain combines TRBV7-9 with TRBJ2-7; 9 bases fit TRBD2. V lost 5 bases, J lost 5 bases, and 7 bases stayed unmatched. The germline V gene has CDR1 SEHNR and CDR2 FQNEAQ (reference sequence). The CDR3 is 14 residues long. The CDR3 region is CASSLGTSSHEQYF. The CDR3 DNA reads TGTGCCAGCAGCCTAGGGACTAGCAGCCACGAGCAGTACTTC.

The rearrangement links TRBV18 to TRBJ2-1; 9 bases fit TRBD2. Germline V CDR1 and CDR2: KGHSH, LQKENI. The trim removed 0 bases at V and 2 bases at J, leaving 8 bases unmatched. This CDR3 has 18 residues. The CDR3 spells CASSPPWGAGGPYNEQFF. CDR3 bases: TGTGCCAGCTCACCACCCTGGGGAGCGGGAGGCCCCTACAATGAGCAGTTCTTC.

This chain joins TRBV28 and TRBJ2-3; D is ambiguous. Germline CDR1 MDHEN, CDR2 SYDVKM. This CDR3 comprises 13 residues. Trimming took off 3 bases at V and 5 bases at J, with 9 bases between the two ends. The CDR3 coding sequence is TGTGCCAGCAGTTTCCACCAGGTAGATACGCAGTATTTT. It codes for CASSFHQVDTQYF.

This chain joins TRBV7-3 and TRBJ2-1; 9 nucleotides match TRBD2. The CDR3 sequence is 14 residues long. Per the germline V gene, CDR1 is SGHTA and CDR2 is FQGTGA. V was clipped by 8 bases and J by 7 bases; unmatched bases: 9. The CDR3: CASGSAGGRNEQFF. In nucleotides, the CDR3 is TGTGCCAGCGGTTCGGCGGGAGGGAGGAATGAGCAGTTCTTC.